This T cell receptor (beta chain) was retrieved from a study of blood T cell repertoires in COVID-19. Germline V CDR1 and CDR2: SGHTA, FQGNSA. This CDR3 is 15 amino acids long. The V gene lost 1 base and the J gene lost 6 bases, with 14 bases spanning the gap. Clones were read by immunoSEQ multiplex PCR, and TCRdb kept only the in-frame ones, dropping some. Of 90,000 to 100,000 clones listed, around 76% are singletons. J is TRBJ2-3 and V is TRBV7-2, with D perhaps TRBD2 (5 bases). The sequenced material came from peripheral blood. The source is a man older than 75 with acute or convalescent COVID-19. The CDR3 protein is CASSLVTGSGDTQYF. As DNA, the CDR3 is TGTGCCAGCAGCTTAGTCACGGGGAGTGGGGATACGCAGTATTTT. Looking up the rest from reference TRBV7-2 and TRBJ2-3 gives the full variable domain: GAGVSQSPSNKVTEKGKDVELRCDPISGHTALYWYRQSLGQGLEFLIYFQGNSAPDKSGLPSDRFSAERTGGSVSTLTIQRTQQEDSAVYLCASSLVTGSGDTQYFGPGTRLTVL.